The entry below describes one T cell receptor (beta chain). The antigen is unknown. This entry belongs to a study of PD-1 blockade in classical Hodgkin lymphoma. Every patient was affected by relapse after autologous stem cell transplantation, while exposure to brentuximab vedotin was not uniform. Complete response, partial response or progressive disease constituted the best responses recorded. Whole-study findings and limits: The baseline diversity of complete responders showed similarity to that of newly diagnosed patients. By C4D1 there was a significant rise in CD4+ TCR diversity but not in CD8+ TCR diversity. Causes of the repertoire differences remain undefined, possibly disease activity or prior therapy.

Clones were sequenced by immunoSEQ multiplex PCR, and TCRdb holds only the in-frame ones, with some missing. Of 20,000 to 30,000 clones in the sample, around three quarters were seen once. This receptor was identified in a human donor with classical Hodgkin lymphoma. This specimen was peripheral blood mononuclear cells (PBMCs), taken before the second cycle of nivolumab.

CDR3 region: CASNSGASYEQYF. In DNA form, the CDR3 reads TGTGCCAGCAATAGCGGGGCCTCCTACGAGCAGTACTTC. V usage is TRBV6-5 and J usage is TRBJ2-7; 8 positions agree with TRBD2. The CDR3 is made up of 13 amino acids. The germline gives CDR1 MNHEY, CDR2 SVGAGI. The V gene end was trimmed by 7 bases and the J gene end by 0 bases; junction bases not matched to a gene: 2.